One sample yielded the 26 T cell receptor beta chains listed below, sequenced in a study of blood T cell repertoires in COVID-19. Measured with immunoSEQ multiplex PCR; TCRdb has only the in-frame clones, and not every one. The sample carries 90,000 or so clones, 85% to 90% recorded once. The material sequenced was peripheral blood. These receptors originate from a woman older than 75 with active or convalescent COVID-19.

J is TRBJ2-1 and V is TRBV25-1; 9 positions agree with TRBD2. The ends lost 5 bases at V and 0 bases at J; junction bases unmatched: 11. CDR1 and CDR2 (germline): MGHDK, SYGVNS. The CDR3 is 18 residues long. The DNA of the CDR3 is TGTGCCAGCAGTCCCCGGGTACTAGCGGGTAGCTCCTACAATGAGCAGTTCTTC. Its protein product is CASSPRVLAGSSYNEQFF.

The rearrangement uses TRBV7-8 and TRBJ2-1; 10 nucleotides agree with TRBD2. Per the germline V gene, CDR1 is SGHVS and CDR2 is FQNEAQ. The ends lost 2 bases at V and 6 bases at J; junction bases unmatched: 4. The CDR3 has 15 amino acids. In nucleotides, the CDR3 is TGTGCCAGCAGCTTATCCGGGACTAGCGTCAATGAGCAGTTCTTC. Amino acid sequence: CASSLSGTSVNEQFF. The full variable domain, with the rest looked up from reference TRBV7-8 and TRBJ2-1, is GAGVSQSPRYKVAKRGQDVALRCDPISGHVSLFWYQQALGQGPEFLTYFQNEAQLDKSGLPSDRFFAERPEGSVSTLKIQRTQQEDSAVYLCASSLSGTSVNEQFFGPGTRLTVL.

This sequence joins TRBV24-1 and TRBJ2-1; TRBD2 matches at 7 bases. Germline-derived CDR1 and CDR2 are KGHDR and SFDVKD. Germline trimming cut 4 bases from V and 2 bases from J; bases unmatched to any gene: 7. CDR3 size: 16 residues. CDR3 residues: CATSDPTGTTYNEQFF. The CDR3 coding sequence is TGTGCCACCAGTGACCCCACCGGGACTACCTACAATGAGCAGTTCTTC.

V usage is TRBV19 and J usage is TRBJ2-1; 14 positions match TRBD2. The germline V gene encodes CDR1 LNHDA and CDR2 SQIVND (reference sequence). This CDR3 contains 18 residues. V lost 5 bases and J lost 1; bases outside the gene matches: 7. Here the CDR3 DNA reads TGTGCCAGTAGTGTATCCGGGACTAGCGGGAGTTCCTACAATGAGCAGTTCTTC. As protein: CASSVSGTSGSSYNEQFF.

This chain joins TRBV5-4 and TRBJ2-1; 8 nucleotides agree with TRBD1. Unmatched junction bases numbered 1, after V lost 3 bases and J lost 5 bases. The CDR3 spans 13 residues. CDR1 and CDR2 from the germline V gene are SGHNT and YYREEE (reference sequence). The CDR3 protein is CASSSQGDNEQFF. CDR3 bases: TGTGCCAGCAGCTCACAGGGGGACAATGAGCAGTTCTTC.

The chain combines TRBV28 with TRBJ1-2; perhaps TRBD1 as D (5 bases). This CDR3 comprises 11 residues. The V gene's germline CDR1 is MDHEN and CDR2 SYDVKM. V lost 5 bases, J lost 4 bases, and 5 bases lay in between. Here the CDR3 DNA reads TGTGCCAGCAGTAGGGGCTATGGCTACACCTTC. Translated: CASSRGYGYTF.

This chain joins TRBV19 and TRBJ2-7, with 7 bases fitting TRBD2. The V and J ends lost 2 bases and 4 bases, in that order; junction bases with no gene match: 8. The CDR3 is 15 residues long. Germline assignment: CDR1 LNHDA and CDR2 SQIVND (reference sequence). Here the CDR3 reads CASSILAANVYEQYF. CDR3 DNA sequence: TGTGCCAGTAGTATACTAGCGGCGAACGTGTACGAGCAGTACTTC.

The genes are TRBV19 and TRBJ1-1; TRBD1 matches 11 bases. The CDR3 has 15 amino acids. Germline trimming cut 6 bases from V and 8 bases from J; bases unmatched to any gene: 11. Germline CDR1 reads LNHDA; CDR2 reads SQIVND (reference sequence). CDR3 sequence (DNA): TGTGCCAGTAGCCCGGGACAGGGGGGCAGGGGGGAAGCTTTCTTT. Translated, it gives CASSPGQGGRGEAFF.

The rearrangement joins TRBV7-2 to TRBJ2-3, with 13 positions matching TRBD2. The CDR3 consists of 19 residues. V was clipped by 3 bases and J by 4 bases; unmatched bases: 13. Germline-derived CDR1 and CDR2 are SGHTA and FQGNSA. CDR3 in amino acids: CASSFSGTSGRAWSDTQYF. CDR3 in DNA: TGTGCCAGCAGCTTTAGCGGTACTAGCGGGAGGGCCTGGTCAGATACGCAGTATTTT.

The CDR3 region is CASTRVGSGTGELFF. The CDR3 DNA is TGTGCCAGTACGAGGGTCGGCAGCGGTACAGGGGAGCTGTTTTTT. The chain employs TRBV2 and TRBJ2-2, with D possibly TRBD2 on 5 matching bases. Trimming shortened V by 9 bases and J by 8 bases, and 22 bases separated the two germline ends. Germline V CDR1 and CDR2: SNHLY, FYNNEI. The CDR3 length is 15 residues. Based on the CDR3 plus reference TRBV2 and TRBJ2-2, the full variable domain is EPEVTQTPSHQVTQMGQEVILRCVPISNHLYFYWYRQILGQKVEFLVSFYNNEISEKSEIFDDQFSVERPDGSNFTLKIRSTKLEDSAMYFCASTRVGSGTGELFFGEGSRLTVL.

The chain joins TRBV7-2 to TRBJ2-7; weak D call: TRBD1 (6 bases). The germline CDR1 and CDR2 sequences are SGHTA and FQGNSA. This CDR3 contains 18 residues. V was trimmed by 2 bases and J by 1 base, leaving 21 bases between them. CDR3 sequence (DNA): TGTGCCAGCAGCTTAAGATCAGGGGACCGTAATAGATCCTACGAGCAGTACTTC. Its translation: CASSLRSGDRNRSYEQYF.

The chain carries TRBV29-1 and TRBJ1-1; possible D gene TRBD1, 5 bases. This CDR3 region has 13 residues. Trimming left V 4 bases short and J 2 bases short, with 11 bases between. The germline gives CDR1 SQVTM, CDR2 ANQGSEA. The CDR3 is CSVVQQANTEAFF. CDR3 bases: TGCAGCGTTGTCCAACAGGCAAACACTGAAGCTTTCTTT.

The chain has TRBV9 and TRBJ2-2; 7 bases align to TRBD2. Germline lookup yields CDR1 SGDLS and CDR2 YYNGEE. The CDR3 spans 18 residues. V lost 0 bases, J lost 0 bases, and 8 bases stayed unmatched. DNA for the CDR3: TGTGCCAGCAGCGTAGCCCCGGTGGGGGGGACGAACACCGGGGAGCTGTTTTTT. It codes for CASSVAPVGGTNTGELFF.

This clone was seen more than once but under ten times. The V and J genes are TRBV10-2 and TRBJ2-5; the D gene is possibly TRBD2 (6 bases). This CDR3 spans 13 amino acids. Between the trimmed V and J ends, which lost 5 bases and 4 bases, there was a span of 11 bases. Germline values: CDR1 WSHSY, CDR2 SAAADI. The DNA for the CDR3 is TGCGCCAGCAGTCCGACTAGTGGAGAGACCCAGTACTTC. Translating gives CASSPTSGETQYF.

The V gene is TRBV24-1, the J gene TRBJ1-5; 9 nucleotides match TRBD1. The germline V gene encodes CDR1 KGHDR and CDR2 SFDVKD. J gave up 7 bases and V 3 bases, and 3 bases lay outside the gene matches. The CDR3 loop spans 14 amino acids. The CDR3 sequence: CATSDPTGGQPQHF. CDR3 in DNA: TGTGCCACCAGTGATCCAACAGGGGGCCAGCCCCAGCATTTT.

CDR3 in DNA: TGTGCCACCAGTGAGGGACAGGATCCCTACGAGCAGTACTTC. This encodes CATSEGQDPYEQYF. The gene calls are TRBV24-1 and TRBJ2-7; 8 nucleotides line up with TRBD1. V lost 4 bases and J lost 2; bases outside the gene matches: 3. The germline CDR1 and CDR2 sequences are KGHDR and SFDVKD. The CDR3 has 14 amino acids.

The CDR3 spells CAGDRDSAAFF. For the CDR3, the DNA is TGTGCCGGCGACAGGGACAGTGCTGCTTTCTTT. The chain is built from TRBV2 and TRBJ1-1, with 7 bases that match TRBD1. Germline values: CDR1 SNHLY, CDR2 FYNNEI. V was clipped by 11 bases and J by 11 bases; unmatched bases: 11. The CDR3 sequence is 11 residues long.

This chain links TRBV5-1 with TRBJ1-2; the match to TRBD1 covers 12 bases. Germline V CDR1 and CDR2: SGHRS, YFSETQ. The J segment lost 8 bases and the V segment lost 0 bases, leaving 11 bases of the junction unmatched. This CDR3 contains 17 residues. Here the CDR3 reads CASSLASGTGGARGYTF. The CDR3 nucleotides read TGCGCCAGCAGCTTGGCCTCCGGGACAGGGGGCGCTCGGGGCTACACCTTC.

V is TRBV28 and J is TRBJ1-4; 9 bases match TRBD1. The CDR3 loop spans 14 amino acids. Germline-derived CDR1 and CDR2 are MDHEN and SYDVKM. V trimming: 5 bases; J trimming: 7 bases; junction bases outside the gene matches: 5. As DNA, the CDR3 is TGTGCCAGCAGTCCCGGGACAGGGAGTGAAAAACTGTTTTTT. The encoded protein is CASSPGTGSEKLFF.

The rearrangement joins TRBV9 to TRBJ2-1; D possibly corresponds to TRBD1 (6 bases). Germline V CDR1 and CDR2: SGDLS, YYNGEE. V lost 1 base to trimming and J lost 0 bases, with 14 bases between them. The CDR3 is 17 amino acids. In DNA, the CDR3 is TGTGCCAGCAGCGTAAGAGGGGGAGTTTCCTCCTACAATGAGCAGTTCTTC. This translates into CASSVRGGVSSYNEQFF.

This clone was detected once. This sequence joins TRBV7-8 and TRBJ2-7; TRBD2 matches at 10 bases. Germline loops: CDR1 SGHVS, CDR2 FQNEAQ. This CDR3 comprises 17 residues. Germline trimming cut 5 bases from V and 3 bases from J; bases unmatched to any gene: 13. CDR3 residues: CASSQITGTSVIYEQYF. As DNA, the CDR3 is TGTGCCAGCAGCCAAATCACCGGGACTAGCGTGATCTACGAGCAGTACTTC.

This clone was detected once. The V gene is TRBV14, the J gene TRBJ2-6; 7 nucleotides line up with TRBD1. The germline CDR1 and CDR2 sequences are SGHDN and FVKESK. V shed 0 bases and J 2 bases; nucleotides not matched to a gene: 4. The CDR3 consists of 17 residues. CDR3 protein: CASSQDIRGPGANVLTF. The CDR3, as DNA: TGTGCCAGCAGCCAAGATATAAGGGGGCCTGGGGCCAACGTCCTGACTTTC.

Written as DNA, the CDR3 is TGTGCCAGCAGCTCTAGCGGACCGAGCTCCTACGAGCAGTACTTC. It yields the protein CASSSSGPSSYEQYF. The chain uses TRBV28 and TRBJ2-7; 7 bases map to TRBD2. This CDR3 comprises 15 residues. The V segment lost 6 bases and the J segment 0 bases; nucleotides outside the gene matches: 8. Germline lookup yields CDR1 MDHEN and CDR2 SYDVKM.

V and J are TRBV5-5 and TRBJ2-2; a possible D gene is TRBD2 (6 bases). The length of the CDR3 is 16 residues. Trimming left V 6 bases short and J 5 bases short, with 20 bases between. CDR1 is SGHKS, CDR2 YYEKEE, per germline (reference sequence). The CDR3 here is CASTTSGAGRTGELFF. The CDR3 nucleotides read TGTGCCAGCACCACATCTGGAGCAGGGAGGACCGGGGAGCTGTTTTTT.

This clone has a handful of counts. The chain carries TRBV4-1 and TRBJ2-7; the D gene is possibly TRBD1 (5 bases). Trimming cost V 3 bases and J 3 bases, with 15 bases left between them. Germline V gene sequence: CDR1 MGHRA, CDR2 YSYEKL. The CDR3 totals 15 residues. The CDR3 DNA reads as TGCGCCAGCAGCCAGACCGACAGTGACCTCTACGAGCAGTACTTC. As protein: CASSQTDSDLYEQYF.

The chain has TRBV21-1 and TRBJ2-7; the table names TRBD2, a call not compared with the DNA. TRBV21-1 constitutes a pseudogene. CDR3 length: 17 amino acids. For the CDR3, the DNA is TGTGCCAGCAGCGCTTACTCTAGCGGGAGGCACACCTACGAGCAGTACTTC. Residues: CASSAYSSGRHTYEQYF.